This is a list of T cell receptor beta chains from one sample in a study of blood T cell repertoires in COVID-19. TCRdb keeps only in-frame clones here, not all; method: immunoSEQ multiplex PCR. The sample records approximately 140,000 clones, approximately 80% being singletons. The sequencing sample was made of peripheral blood. The receptors here all came from a man aged 65 to 79 with acute or convalescent COVID-19. CDR3s include the opening cysteine and the closing phenylalanine or tryptophan. Each record gives: clone size, V gene, J gene, D gene, CDR3 DNA, CDR3 protein. D genes are given only for firm matches. Clone size appears in some rows only: once, few, many, or a class for an expanded clone.

>.|TRBV28|TRBJ2-1|TRBD2
TGTGCCAGCTCCGCTGCGGGACTAGCGGGAGGGGTGCAGTTCTTC
CASSAAGLAGGVQFF
>.|TRBV19|TRBJ2-5|TRBD1
TGTGCCAGTAGTGCCAGGACAGGCATCCAAGAGACCCAGTACTTC
CASSARTGIQETQYF
>.|TRBV7-3|TRBJ2-1|TRBD2
TGTGCCAGCAGCTCAGCGGGACGATACAATGAGCAGTTCTTC
CASSSAGRYNEQFF
>once|TRBV11-2|TRBJ2-7|.
TGTGCCAGCAGCCTCGGGCCCACACGGAGGGAGCAGTACTTC
CASSLGPTRREQYF
>.|TRBV12-3/TRBV12-4|TRBJ2-1|.
TGTGCCAGCAGTTGGCAGGCCCAAGGTGAGCAGTTCTTC
CASSWQAQGEQFF
>.|TRBV12-5|TRBJ2-3|.
TGTGCTAGTGGTTTGGCCCGACTAGTAAACACTAGCACAGATACGCAGTATTTT
CASGLARLVNTSTDTQYF
>once|TRBV28|TRBJ1-1|TRBD1
TGTGCCAGCAGACAGTCCCGGGACAGGGGGCGCAGGAGGAACACTGAAGCTTTCTTT
CASRQSRDRGRRRNTEAFF
>few|TRBV3-1/TRBV3-2|TRBJ1-1|.
TGTGCCAGCAGCCAAACGTTTCCGGGGGGAGCTTTCTTT
CASSQTFPGGAFF
>.|TRBV4-1|TRBJ1-3|TRBD1
TGCGCCAGCAGCCAAGAAGGGGCAGGGGGGCTAGTAAGTGGAAACACCATATATTTT
CASSQEGAGGLVSGNTIYF
>once|TRBV7-9|TRBJ2-3|.
TGTGCCAGCAGCTTAGACAGTAGCACAGATACGCAGTATTTT
CASSLDSSTDTQYF
>.|TRBV6-1|TRBJ2-7|TRBD1
TGTGCCAGCAGTGAGGACAGGGGGCACTACGAGCAGTACTTC
CASSEDRGHYEQYF
>few|TRBV5-1|TRBJ1-6|TRBD1
TGCGCCAGCAGCGAACCGGGACAGGGTGCGGATTCACCCCTCCACTTT
CASSEPGQGADSPLHF
>once|TRBV2|TRBJ1-1|TRBD1
TGTGCCAGCAGCACCGACAGGGGGTGGGTCGAAGCTTTCTTT
CASSTDRGWVEAFF
>few|TRBV19|TRBJ2-3|.
TGTGCCAGTAGTATTCGTAGCGGTACCGCGACAGATACGCAGTATTTT
CASSIRSGTATDTQYF
>.|TRBV7-9|TRBJ1-4|TRBD1
TGTGCCAGCAGCCCCCGGACAGGGAATGAAAAACTGTTTTTT
CASSPRTGNEKLFF
>.|TRBV12-3/TRBV12-4|TRBJ1-5|.
TGTGCCAGCAGTTTAAGTGAGAATCAGCCCCAGCATTTT
CASSLSENQPQHF
>.|TRBV29-1|TRBJ1-1|.
TGCAGCGTTGAACCCGGTGCTCCCGCTAGTGGGAACACTGAAGCTTTCTTT
CSVEPGAPASGNTEAFF
>.|TRBV11-2|TRBJ2-3|TRBD2
TGTGCCAGCAGCTTAGGGGCTAGCGGGGCGCAACCCACAGATACGCAGTATTTT
CASSLGASGAQPTDTQYF